The TCR beta chain described here comes from a study of shared clonotypes between healthy human individuals. CDR3 length: 17 residues. Trimming stripped 4 bases from V and 8 bases from J, with 26 bases between. The germline V gene encodes CDR1 MDHEN and CDR2 SYDVKM. As defined, naive CD8 cells were CD45RO-negative and positively selected for CCR7, with terminally differentiated effector memory CD45RA+ cells excluded. TCRdb's table, derived via immunoSEQ multiplex PCR, lists solely in-frame clones and lacks some. The sample holds around 2,000,000 clones; about 94% are singletons and the top ten take 0.9% to 1.3%.

The material sequenced was naive CD8+ T cells sorted from blood. This chain uses TRBV28 with TRBJ1-2; weak D call: TRBD1 (6 bases). The clonotype was recovered from a young man in good health. CDR3 in DNA: TGTGCCAGCAGTTACCCGGATGTGCGGGACAATACGTGGGGCTACACCTTC. Its protein product is CASSYPDVRDNTWGYTF.